The rows below give T cell receptor beta chains drawn from one sample of a study of blood T cell repertoires in COVID-19. The data were produced by immunoSEQ multiplex PCR, yet TCRdb's version contains in-frame clones alone and is incomplete. This repertoire shows about 270,000 clones, roughly 90% found once; its top ten account for approximately 12%. Specimen: peripheral blood. These TCRs come from a woman aged 25 to 45 with COVID-19, enrolled during active disease. The CDR3 runs from the conserved cysteine through the conserved F or W. A D gene is named only where the DNA matches it firmly. Size tells how often a clone was seen (once, few, many) or the class of an expanded clone, and some rows leave it out.

clone_size: NA; j_call: TRBJ1-2; v_call: TRBV2; d_call: NA; cdr3_aa: CASSEGQGIEGYGYTF; cdr3_nt: TGTGCCAGCAGTGAAGGGCAGGGTATAGAAGGCTATGGCTACACCTTC
clone_size: NA; j_call: TRBJ2-7; v_call: TRBV7-2; d_call: TRBD1; cdr3_aa: CASSTTGSIYEQYF; cdr3_nt: TGTGCCAGCAGCACGACAGGGAGCATCTACGAGCAGTACTTC
clone_size: NA; j_call: TRBJ1-2; v_call: TRBV5-1; d_call: TRBD1; cdr3_aa: CASSRGGEYYGYTF; cdr3_nt: TGCGCCAGCAGCAGAGGGGGCGAATACTATGGCTACACCTTC
clone_size: NA; j_call: TRBJ1-2; v_call: TRBV5-1; d_call: NA; cdr3_aa: CASSLDGSTYGYTF; cdr3_nt: TGCGCCAGCAGCTTGGACGGGAGTACGTATGGCTACACCTTC
clone_size: NA; j_call: TRBJ2-7; v_call: TRBV11-2; d_call: NA; cdr3_aa: CASSLVDRPYEQYF; cdr3_nt: TGTGCCAGCAGCTTAGTTGACAGACCCTACGAGCAGTACTTC
clone_size: NA; j_call: TRBJ1-2; v_call: TRBV28; d_call: NA; cdr3_aa: CASSLRQNSYTF; cdr3_nt: TGTGCCAGCAGTTTACGACAGAATTCCTACACCTTC
clone_size: NA; j_call: TRBJ1-2; v_call: TRBV2; d_call: TRBD1; cdr3_aa: CASTRDRATLGAGYTF; cdr3_nt: TGTGCCAGCACCCGGGACAGGGCTACCCTCGGGGCTGGCTACACCTTC
clone_size: NA; j_call: TRBJ2-7; v_call: TRBV5-1; d_call: NA; cdr3_aa: CASSLVQGRGYEQYF; cdr3_nt: TGCGCCAGCAGCTTGGTTCAGGGGAGAGGCTACGAGCAGTACTTC
clone_size: few; j_call: TRBJ1-4; v_call: TRBV2; d_call: NA; cdr3_aa: CASSEGQLNEKLFF; cdr3_nt: TGTGCCAGCAGTGAAGGACAGCTTAATGAAAAACTGTTTTTT
clone_size: NA; j_call: TRBJ2-5; v_call: TRBV5-1; d_call: TRBD2; cdr3_aa: CASSFQGGYSQETQYF; cdr3_nt: TGCGCCAGCAGCTTTCAGGGAGGGTACTCCCAAGAGACCCAGTACTTC
clone_size: NA; j_call: TRBJ2-2; v_call: TRBV5-1; d_call: NA; cdr3_aa: CASSWQANTGELFF; cdr3_nt: TGCGCCAGCAGTTGGCAAGCGAACACCGGGGAGCTGTTTTTT
clone_size: few; j_call: TRBJ1-3; v_call: TRBV7-6; d_call: TRBD1; cdr3_aa: CASSDGTGPGNTIYF; cdr3_nt: TGTGCCAGCAGCGACGGGACAGGGCCTGGAAACACCATATATTTT
clone_size: few; j_call: TRBJ2-3; v_call: TRBV6-1; d_call: TRBD2; cdr3_aa: CASSEHMASGGSTDTQYF; cdr3_nt: TGTGCCAGCAGTGAACACATGGCTAGCGGGGGGAGCACAGATACGCAGTATTTT
clone_size: NA; j_call: TRBJ2-5; v_call: TRBV3-1/TRBV3-2; d_call: NA; cdr3_aa: CASSPPVGREETQYF; cdr3_nt: TGTGCCAGCAGCCCCCCTGTAGGGAGAGAAGAGACCCAGTACTTC
clone_size: NA; j_call: TRBJ1-1; v_call: TRBV12-5; d_call: TRBD1; cdr3_aa: CASGLTRDRGQDTEAFF; cdr3_nt: TGTGCTAGTGGTCTCACCCGGGACAGGGGGCAGGACACTGAAGCTTTCTTT
clone_size: NA; j_call: TRBJ1-6; v_call: TRBV6-4; d_call: NA; cdr3_aa: CASRSTGGTSPLHF; cdr3_nt: TGTGCCAGCAGATCGACGGGGGGCACGTCACCCCTCCACTTT
clone_size: NA; j_call: TRBJ1-6; v_call: TRBV7-8; d_call: NA; cdr3_aa: CASSFGESPLHF; cdr3_nt: TGTGCCAGCAGCTTCGGGGAGTCACCCCTCCACTTT
clone_size: NA; j_call: TRBJ1-1; v_call: TRBV27; d_call: TRBD1; cdr3_aa: CASSLGQGRNTEAFF; cdr3_nt: TGTGCCAGCAGTCTAGGACAGGGGAGGAACACTGAAGCTTTCTTT
clone_size: NA; j_call: TRBJ2-5; v_call: TRBV7-9; d_call: NA; cdr3_aa: CASSFGETQYF; cdr3_nt: TGTGCCAGCAGCTTCGGGGAGACCCAGTACTTC
clone_size: NA; j_call: TRBJ1-4; v_call: TRBV9; d_call: NA; cdr3_aa: CASSVAPATNEKLFF; cdr3_nt: TGTGCCAGCAGCGTAGCTCCGGCAACTAATGAAAAACTGTTTTTT
clone_size: once; j_call: TRBJ1-6; v_call: TRBV4-1; d_call: NA; cdr3_aa: CASSHSGGSYNSPLHF; cdr3_nt: TGCGCCAGCAGCCACTCGGGGGGATCCTATAATTCACCCCTCCACTTT
clone_size: NA; j_call: TRBJ2-1; v_call: TRBV30; d_call: TRBD1; cdr3_aa: CAWHSPGTELF; cdr3_nt: TGTGCCTGGCACTCCCCCGGGACAGAACTCTTC
clone_size: few; j_call: TRBJ1-2; v_call: TRBV9; d_call: TRBD1; cdr3_aa: CASSDRGLGYTF; cdr3_nt: TGTGCCAGCAGCGACAGGGGGCTTGGCTACACCTTC
clone_size: NA; j_call: TRBJ2-4; v_call: TRBV5-6; d_call: NA; cdr3_aa: CASSAQLRGQLAKNIQYF; cdr3_nt: TGTGCCAGCAGCGCACAACTCAGGGGACAACTAGCCAAAAACATTCAGTACTTC
clone_size: NA; j_call: TRBJ1-1; v_call: TRBV27; d_call: TRBD1; cdr3_aa: CASSLRQGGSTEAFF; cdr3_nt: TGTGCCAGCAGTCTCAGACAGGGGGGTAGCACTGAAGCTTTCTTT
clone_size: once; j_call: TRBJ2-1; v_call: TRBV2; d_call: NA; cdr3_aa: CASRLFGGGDEQFF; cdr3_nt: TGTGCCAGCAGGCTATTCGGGGGTGGCGATGAGCAGTTCTTC
clone_size: NA; j_call: TRBJ2-7; v_call: TRBV19; d_call: NA; cdr3_aa: CASTRGDSSYEQYF; cdr3_nt: TGTGCCAGTACCAGAGGAGACAGCTCCTACGAGCAGTACTTC
clone_size: once; j_call: TRBJ2-7; v_call: TRBV4-1; d_call: NA; cdr3_aa: CASSHRASYEQYF; cdr3_nt: TGCGCCAGCAGCCACAGGGCAAGCTACGAGCAGTACTTC
clone_size: NA; j_call: TRBJ2-5; v_call: TRBV9; d_call: TRBD2; cdr3_aa: CASSGGWASGGFTQETQYF; cdr3_nt: TGTGCCAGCAGCGGAGGGTGGGCTAGCGGGGGCTTTACCCAAGAGACCCAGTACTTC
clone_size: NA; j_call: TRBJ1-2; v_call: TRBV5-4; d_call: NA; cdr3_aa: CASSLDTTNYGYTF; cdr3_nt: TGTGCCAGCAGCTTGGACACCACTAACTATGGCTACACCTTC
clone_size: NA; j_call: TRBJ1-5; v_call: TRBV5-3; d_call: NA; cdr3_aa: CARSLAGASNQPQHF; cdr3_nt: TGTGCCAGAAGCTTGGCAGGGGCCAGCAATCAGCCCCAGCATTTT